This T cell receptor beta chain was recorded in a study of CD8+ T cells in alopecia areata. Study overall: Tofacitinib administration to treated patients was oral, at 5 to 10 mg twice daily.

The treatment here: oral pan-JAK inhibitor, 5-10 mg twice daily. RNA extraction was followed by reverse transcription into cDNA, which acted as the sequencing template. The protocol was immunoSEQ multiplex PCR, while the TCRdb copy is restricted to in-frame clones and leaves out a portion. The table records about 300,000 clones, 58% of them present only once. This clone was seen only once. CDR1 is GTSNPN and CDR2 is SVGIG in the germline V gene (reference sequence). The germline V and J ends were trimmed by 8 bases and 5 bases, with 13 bases remaining between them. The CDR3 has 11 residues. This receptor was identified in a human donor with alopecia areata. The rearrangement uses TRBV30 and TRBJ2-7; D tentatively fits TRBD1 or TRBD2 (5 bases each). The source material was CD4+ T cells sorted from blood, sampled at week 24, from a patient treated with tofacitinib. This CDR3 reads CARAQGHEQYF. Written as DNA, the CDR3 is TGTGCCAGAGCCCAGGGACACGAGCAGTACTTC.